This entry is about one T cell receptor beta chain. The source of the sample is a study of blood T cell repertoires in COVID-19. Whole-study context: Acute-phase and convalescent COVID-19 samples originated in the United States, Italy and Spain. From T cells, B-cell-depleted T cells, or PBMCs came the material, which was cDNA or gDNA.

This CDR3 has 12 residues. V was clipped by 1 base and J by 6 bases, with 9 bases between them. Germline-derived CDR1 and CDR2 are GTSNPN and SVGIG (reference sequence). Original analysis: Reference gene primer amplification gave estimated nucleated cell counts. Produced via immunoSEQ multiplex PCR; TCRdb's table is partial and in-frame only. V and J calls and clone size are as listed in that table; D and trimming were resolved from the DNA. In the table there are around 140,000 clones, roughly 78% of which are singletons. The sample was peripheral blood. The chain is built from TRBV30 and TRBJ1-2; D call uncertain. The TCR sequence derives from a human donor with acute or convalescent COVID-19. The donor label of this sample is uncertain. The CDR3 loop is CAWSASEDGYTF. The CDR3, as DNA: TGTGCCTGGAGTGCTAGCGAAGATGGCTACACCTTC.